The 10 T cell receptor beta chains below come from one sample, sequenced in a study of shared T cell receptors in the human thymus. Sequencing used immunoSEQ multiplex PCR; TCRdb keeps in-frame clones, though not all of them. The data contain approximately 760,000 clones, approximately 85% of them seen just once; the ten biggest clones take up around 0.0094%. This sample was also put to use in a study of human thymus T cells.

Sequences were obtained from thymocytes. The receptor set was obtained from a girl less than two years old with a congenital heart defect.

This clone was seen a single time. This chain joins TRBV4-3 and TRBJ1-6; D is possibly TRBD1 (6 bases). From germline, CDR1 is LGHNA and CDR2 YSLEER. V gave up 3 bases and J gave up 8 bases, with 20 bases separating them. The CDR3 has 17 residues. This CDR3 is CASSQLETGQRDSPLHF. The CDR3 DNA reads as TGCGCCAGCAGCCAGCTAGAGACAGGTCAGAGGGATTCACCCCTCCACTTT.

This rearrangement joins TRBV7-2 to TRBJ1-1; D might be TRBD1 (5 bases). Germline CDR1 is SGHTA and CDR2 is FQGNSA. This CDR3 has 17 residues. V was cut by 2 bases and J by 0 bases, with 16 bases left in between. CDR3 sequence: CASSLNEGRILNTEAFF. CDR3 DNA sequence: TGTGCCAGCAGCTTAAACGAGGGGAGGATTCTGAACACTGAAGCTTTCTTT.

V and J are TRBV7-2 and TRBJ2-7, with 7 bases lining up with TRBD1. Germline loops: CDR1 SGHTA, CDR2 FQGNSA. V lost 1 base to trimming and J lost 4 bases; unmatched junction nucleotides: 7. The CDR3 totals 15 residues. CDR3 nucleotide sequence: TGTGCCAGCAGCTTAGATAGGGGGCGACGGTACGAGCAGTACTTC. Translated: CASSLDRGRRYEQYF. Full variable domain (remainder filled in from reference TRBV7-2 and TRBJ2-7): GAGVSQSPSNKVTEKGKDVELRCDPISGHTALYWYRQSLGQGLEFLIYFQGNSAPDKSGLPSDRFSAERTGGSVSTLTIQRTQQEDSAVYLCASSLDRGRRYEQYFGPGTRLTVT.

The rearrangement uses TRBV7-6 and TRBJ1-2, with 12 positions matching TRBD1. CDR3 length equals 15 residues. CDR1 is SGHVS, CDR2 FNYEAQ, per germline. Trimming at V came to 5 bases and at J to 7 bases, leaving 8 bases not matched to a gene. CDR3 DNA sequence: TGTGCCAGCAGCCCCGGGACAGGGGGCCCGGCTGGCTACACCTTC. It specifies CASSPGTGGPAGYTF.

V usage is TRBV29-1 and J usage is TRBJ1-1; D unclear. CDR3 length: 13 amino acids. The V and J ends lost 3 bases and 1 base respectively, with 9 bases between them. Per the germline V gene, CDR1 is SQVTM and CDR2 is ANQGSEA. In DNA form, the CDR3 reads TGCAGCGTTGATGGGCTGACGAACACTGAAGCTTTCTTT. This encodes CSVDGLTNTEAFF.

V is TRBV5-4 and J is TRBJ2-3, with 8 bases that match TRBD1. Germline V gives CDR1 SGHNT, CDR2 YYREEE (reference sequence). This CDR3 is 17 amino acids long. The V segment lost 0 bases and the J segment 2 bases; nucleotides outside the gene matches: 8. The CDR3 DNA reads TGTGCCAGCAGCTTGGTGCCGACAGGGGTGATCACAGATACGCAGTATTTT. This codes for CASSLVPTGVITDTQYF.

This chain connects TRBV27 to TRBJ1-3, with 10 bases that match TRBD1. This CDR3 is built from 15 residues. The germline V gene encodes CDR1 MNHEY and CDR2 SMNVEV (reference sequence). With V trimmed by 5 bases and J by 2 bases, 3 bases remained unmatched. The CDR3 sequence: CASSPGTGAGNTIYF. The CDR3 DNA follows: TGTGCCAGCAGTCCCGGGACAGGGGCTGGAAACACCATATATTTT.

V and J are TRBV7-9 and TRBJ1-2, with TRBD1 identical over 7 bases. Germline CDR1 and CDR2: SEHNR and FQNEAQ (reference sequence). V dropped 2 bases and J dropped 2; count of bases not matched to a gene: 5. This CDR3 is built from 15 residues. This CDR3 reads CASSLMGQKNYGYTF. The CDR3 region has the DNA TGTGCCAGCAGCTTAATGGGACAGAAAAACTATGGCTACACCTTC.

Here the CDR3 reads CASSCDRDGSYNEQFF. Written as DNA, the CDR3 is TGTGCCAGCAGCTGTGACAGGGACGGCTCCTACAATGAGCAGTTCTTC. The rearrangement links TRBV5-5 to TRBJ2-1; 7 bases are shared with TRBD1. Germline V gene sequence: CDR1 SGHKS, CDR2 YYEKEE (reference sequence). The V and J ends lost 3 bases and 0 bases, in that order; junction bases with no gene match: 6. The CDR3 is 16 amino acids.

V gene TRBV7-8 combines with J gene TRBJ1-6, with D possibly matching TRBD1 (5 bases). Trimming stripped 1 base from V and 6 bases from J, with 19 bases between. Germline CDR1 reads SGHVS; CDR2 reads FQNEAQ. The CDR3 consists of 18 residues. CDR3 sequence (DNA): TGTGCCAGCAGCTTAGATTTGACGGGGGAGATGAGTAATTCACCCCTCCACTTT. As protein: CASSLDLTGEMSNSPLHF.